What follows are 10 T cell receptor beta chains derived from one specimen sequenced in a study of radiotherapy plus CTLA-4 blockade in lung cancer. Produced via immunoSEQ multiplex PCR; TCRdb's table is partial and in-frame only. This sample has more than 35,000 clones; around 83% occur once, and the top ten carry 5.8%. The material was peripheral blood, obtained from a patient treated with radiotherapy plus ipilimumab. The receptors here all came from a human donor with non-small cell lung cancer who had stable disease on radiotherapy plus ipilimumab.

CDR3 in amino acids: CASSLVGAMSTDTQYF. The CDR3 region has the DNA TGCGCCAGCAGCTTGGTTGGGGCGATGAGCACAGATACGCAGTATTTT. J is TRBJ2-3 and V is TRBV5-1; D is perhaps TRBD1 (5 bases). CDR1 SGHRS and CDR2 YFSETQ come from the germline V gene. The ends were cut back, 0 bases at V and 0 bases at J, with 11 bases in the middle. This CDR3 has 16 amino acids.

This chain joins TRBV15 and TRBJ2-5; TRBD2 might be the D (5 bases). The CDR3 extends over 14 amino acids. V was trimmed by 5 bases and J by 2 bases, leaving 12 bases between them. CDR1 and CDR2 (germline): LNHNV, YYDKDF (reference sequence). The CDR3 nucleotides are TGTGCCACCAGCGAATACGGGAAACAAGAGACCCAGTACTTC. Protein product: CATSEYGKQETQYF.

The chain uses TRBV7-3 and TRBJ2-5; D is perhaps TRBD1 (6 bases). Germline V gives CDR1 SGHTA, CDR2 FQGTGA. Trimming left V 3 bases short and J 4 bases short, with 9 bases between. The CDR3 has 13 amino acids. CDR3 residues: CASSLYRAETQYF. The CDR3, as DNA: TGTGCCAGCAGCTTGTACAGGGCAGAGACCCAGTACTTC.

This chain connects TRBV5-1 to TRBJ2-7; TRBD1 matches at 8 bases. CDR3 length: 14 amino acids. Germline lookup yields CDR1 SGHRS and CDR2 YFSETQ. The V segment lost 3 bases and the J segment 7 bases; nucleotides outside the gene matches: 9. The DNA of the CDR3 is TGCGCCAGCAGCTGGGGGACAGGAGGAGAAGAGCAGTACTTC. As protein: CASSWGTGGEEQYF.

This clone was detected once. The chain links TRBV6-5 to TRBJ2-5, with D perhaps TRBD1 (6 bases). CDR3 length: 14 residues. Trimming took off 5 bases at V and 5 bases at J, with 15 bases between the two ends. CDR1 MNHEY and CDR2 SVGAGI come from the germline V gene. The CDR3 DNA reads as TGTGCCAGCAGTCACAGGGTTTGGGGGGAGACCCAGTACTTC. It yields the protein CASSHRVWGETQYF.

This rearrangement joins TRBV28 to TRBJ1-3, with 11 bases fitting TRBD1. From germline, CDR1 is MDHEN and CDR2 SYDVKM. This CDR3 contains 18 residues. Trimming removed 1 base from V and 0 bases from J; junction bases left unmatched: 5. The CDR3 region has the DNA TGTGCCAGCAGTTTATTGGGACAGGGGGACTACTCTGGAAACACCATATATTTT. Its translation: CASSLLGQGDYSGNTIYF.

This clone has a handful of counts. The CDR3 protein is CASSPPGQGYNEQFF. Written as DNA, the CDR3 is TGTGCCAGCTCACCACCGGGACAGGGTTACAATGAGCAGTTCTTC. The chain links TRBV18 to TRBJ2-1, with 9 bases matching TRBD1. V lost 0 bases, J lost 4 bases, and 1 base stayed unmatched. The CDR3 spans 15 residues. The germline CDR1 and CDR2 sequences are KGHSH and LQKENI.

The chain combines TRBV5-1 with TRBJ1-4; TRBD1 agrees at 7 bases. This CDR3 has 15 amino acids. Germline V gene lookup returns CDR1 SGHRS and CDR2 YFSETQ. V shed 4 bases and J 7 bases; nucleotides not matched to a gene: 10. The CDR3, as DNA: TGCGCCAGCAGCGAAACAGGGGTGGGAAGTGAAAAACTGTTTTTT. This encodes CASSETGVGSEKLFF. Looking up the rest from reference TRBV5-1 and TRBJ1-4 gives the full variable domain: KAGVTQTPRYLIKTRGQQVTLSCSPISGHRSVSWYQQTPGQGLQFLFEYFSETQRNKGNFPGRFSGRQFSNSRSEMNVSTLELGDSALYLCASSETGVGSEKLFFGSGTQLSVL.

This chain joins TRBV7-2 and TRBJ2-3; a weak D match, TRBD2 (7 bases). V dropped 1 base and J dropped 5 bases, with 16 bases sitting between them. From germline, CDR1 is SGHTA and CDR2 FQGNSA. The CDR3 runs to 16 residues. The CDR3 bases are TGTGCCAGCAGCTTAGGGGGGGCGGGAGTTATAGATACGCAGTATTTT. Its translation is CASSLGGAGVIDTQYF.

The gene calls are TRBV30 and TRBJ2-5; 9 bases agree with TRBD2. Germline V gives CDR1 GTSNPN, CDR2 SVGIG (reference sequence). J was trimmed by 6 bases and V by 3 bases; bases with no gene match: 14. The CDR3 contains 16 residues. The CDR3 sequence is CAWSVGLAGRRKTQYF. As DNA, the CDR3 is TGTGCCTGGAGCGTCGGGCTAGCGGGAAGACGAAAGACCCAGTACTTC.